This T cell receptor beta chain was recorded in a study of blood T cell repertoires in COVID-19. The CDR3 is 12 residues long. CDR1 SGHAT and CDR2 FQDESV come from the germline V gene (reference sequence). V was shortened by 5 bases and J by 3 bases, with 8 bases between the two germline ends. TCRdb's copy holds only in-frame clones and misses some; the assay was immunoSEQ multiplex PCR. The data contain 110,000 to 150,000 clones, about 80% of them singletons. The chain combines TRBV11-1 with TRBJ2-7, with a possible D match to TRBD1 (5 bases). The source material was peripheral blood. This TCR derives from a human donor in a cohort sampled during active COVID-19. The CDR3 region has the DNA TGTGCCAGCAGCGTTGACAGCTACGAGCAGTACTTC. Translation: CASSVDSYEQYF.